Each of the 31 T cell receptor beta chains below was sequenced from the same sample in a study of CD4+ T cells in melanoma. The assay was immunoSEQ multiplex PCR, and TCRdb's table has in-frame clones only and misses some. The data contain about 140,000 clones, around 90% of them singletons. Receptors were obtained from a human donor with melanoma.

The chain recombines TRBV7-3 with TRBJ2-1, with D unresolved. The germline V and J ends were trimmed by 6 bases and 6 bases, with 18 bases remaining between them. This CDR3 is 15 amino acids long. Germline values: CDR1 SGHTA, CDR2 FQGTGA. CDR3 loop: CASRGSGTNGNEQFF. The CDR3 DNA reads as TGTGCCAGCAGGGGCTCGGGCACAAATGGCAATGAGCAGTTCTTC.

The gene calls are TRBV30 and TRBJ1-1; the D is unclear. The CDR3 sequence is 13 residues long. With 7 bases removed from V and 0 bases from J, the gap between germline ends came to 12 bases. Germline V CDR1 and CDR2: GTSNPN, SVGIG (reference sequence). CDR3 sequence (DNA): TGTGCCTTACAAACGCAGGTGAACACTGAAGCTTTCTTT. This codes for CALQTQVNTEAFF. The full variable domain, rest sourced from reference TRBV30 and TRBJ1-1, is SQTIHQWPATLVQPVGSPLSLECTVEGTSNPNLYWYRQAAGRGLQLLFYSVGIGQISSEVPQNLSASRPQDRQFILSSKKLLLSDSGFYLCALQTQVNTEAFFGQGTRLTVV.

The genes are TRBV7-6 and TRBJ1-2, with TRBD1 as a possible D gene (6 bases). The CDR3 is 16 amino acids. The V gene lost 5 bases and the J gene lost 6 bases, with 22 bases spanning the gap. Germline CDR1 reads SGHVS; CDR2 reads FNYEAQ. In DNA form, the CDR3 reads TGTGCCAGCAGCATCGAACAGGGCCCCTCCCAGGATGGCTACACCTTC. It is translated as CASSIEQGPSQDGYTF.

The chain carries TRBV11-1 and TRBJ2-3; D unclear. The CDR3 consists of 15 residues. Germline CDR1 SGHAT, CDR2 FQDESV (reference sequence). With 5 bases removed from V and 0 bases from J, the gap between germline ends came to 12 bases. The CDR3 sequence is CASSPQASSTDTQYF. The CDR3 nucleotides read TGTGCCAGCAGCCCTCAAGCCTCTAGCACAGATACGCAGTATTTT.

The genes are TRBV5-4 and TRBJ2-5; 7 bases map to TRBD2. Trimming took 5 bases from V and 2 from J; bases not matched to a gene: 6. Germline V gives CDR1 SGHNT, CDR2 YYREEE (reference sequence). This CDR3 has 14 amino acids. CDR3 sequence reads: CASSLLAAQETQYF. The CDR3 DNA reads as TGTGCCAGCAGTCTGCTAGCGGCACAAGAGACCCAGTACTTC. The full variable domain, completed using reference TRBV5-4 and TRBJ2-5, is ETGVTQSPTHLIKTRGQQVTLRCSSQSGHNTVSWYQQALGQGPQFIFQYYREEENGRGNFPPRFSGLQFPNYSSELNVNALELDDSALYLCASSLLAAQETQYFGPGTRLLVL.

V usage is TRBV11-1 and J usage is TRBJ1-2; maybe TRBD1 (5 bases). The germline V gene encodes CDR1 SGHAT and CDR2 FQDESV (reference sequence). Trimming removed 4 bases at V and 6 bases at J, with 9 bases between. The CDR3 sequence is 12 residues long. CDR3 coding DNA: TGTGCCAGCAGCTGGGGCGGGCATGGCTACACCTTC. Translating gives CASSWGGHGYTF.

This chain joins TRBV30 and TRBJ1-6; D ambiguous. The germline CDR1 and CDR2 sequences are GTSNPN and SVGIG (reference sequence). This CDR3 is 16 amino acids long. V was trimmed by 4 bases and J by 0 bases, leaving 13 bases between them. The DNA of the CDR3 is TGTGCCTGGACACAACGGACTAGCTCCTATAATTCACCCCTCCACTTT. Translating gives CAWTQRTSSYNSPLHF.

J is TRBJ1-5 and V is TRBV28; TRBD1 matches at 7 bases. Germline assignment: CDR1 MDHEN and CDR2 SYDVKM. The CDR3 is 15 amino acids. After removal of 4 bases from V and 4 bases from J, the junction contained 7 bases not matched to a gene. The CDR3 DNA reads TGTGCCAGCAGTTCCGTAGACAGGGTGAATCAGCCCCAGCATTTT. Translation gives CASSSVDRVNQPQHF.

J is TRBJ2-1 and V is TRBV4-1; 7 bases are a match to TRBD2. V gave up 4 bases and J gave up 5 bases; unmatched junction bases: 17. This CDR3 region has 18 residues. Per the germline V gene, CDR1 is MGHRA and CDR2 is YSYEKL. Here the CDR3 reads CASSLVPYTGGTDNEQFF. For the CDR3, the DNA is TGCGCCAGCAGCCTAGTGCCCTACACCGGGGGGACTGACAATGAGCAGTTCTTC.

The V and J genes are TRBV6-5 and TRBJ2-5; D call uncertain. CDR3 length: 13 amino acids. V lost 5 bases, J lost 4 bases, and 11 bases lay in between. Germline loops: CDR1 MNHEY, CDR2 SVGAGI. Here the CDR3 reads CASSRAVLETQYF. For the CDR3, the DNA is TGTGCCAGCAGTAGAGCTGTTCTAGAGACCCAGTACTTC.

The chain carries TRBV9 and TRBJ1-6; D perhaps matches TRBD1 (6 bases). Germline lookup yields CDR1 SGDLS and CDR2 YYNGEE. The ends were cut back, 0 bases at V and 7 bases at J, with 14 bases in the middle. The CDR3 runs to 16 residues. The CDR3 region has the DNA TGTGCCAGCAGCGTAGGGCAGGGGCGGGAGAATTCACCCCTCCACTTT. Its translation: CASSVGQGRENSPLHF.

The chain combines TRBV29-1 with TRBJ1-2; the D gene is possibly TRBD1 (6 bases). Germline V gene data show CDR1 as SQVTM and CDR2 as ANQGSEA. The V end was cut by 7 bases, the J end by 8 bases, with 14 bases between. The CDR3 covers 11 residues. CDR3 in DNA: TGCAGCGCTGCAGGGGTTGGAGGCTACACCTTC. It is translated as CSAAGVGGYTF.

The chain combines TRBV5-6 with TRBJ2-7; 10 bases agree with TRBD1. This CDR3 region has 15 residues. J gave up 1 base and V 2 bases, and 3 bases lay outside the gene matches. Looked up from germline, CDR1 is SGHDT and CDR2 is YYEEEE. Here the CDR3 DNA reads TGTGCCAGCAGCTTCAAGGACAGGGGGTCCTACGAGCAGTACTTC. As protein: CASSFKDRGSYEQYF.

This chain uses TRBV30 with TRBJ1-2; D is ambiguous. The germline CDR1 and CDR2 sequences are GTSNPN and SVGIG (reference sequence). V was cut by 2 bases and J by 7 bases, with 11 bases left in between. This CDR3 is 12 amino acids long. Here the CDR3 DNA reads TGTGCCTGGAGTCCCGGGGTGCGTGGCTACACCTTC. Its translation: CAWSPGVRGYTF.

This sequence joins TRBV9 and TRBJ1-6; 10 bases agree with TRBD1. The ends lost 3 bases at V and 10 bases at J; junction bases unmatched: 10. CDR1 is SGDLS and CDR2 is YYNGEE in the germline V gene. The CDR3 runs 16 residues. Written as DNA, the CDR3 is TGTGCCAGCAGCGGAAATCCGACAGGGGGCTGGTCACCCCTCCACTTT. This gives the protein CASSGNPTGGWSPLHF. Full variable domain (outside the CDR3, taken from reference TRBV9 and TRBJ1-6): DSGVTQTPKHLITATGQRVTLRCSPRSGDLSVYWYQQSLDQGLQFLIQYYNGEERAKGNILERFSAQQFPDLHSELNLSSLELGDSALYFCASSGNPTGGWSPLHFGNGTRLTVT.

This rearrangement joins TRBV13 to TRBJ1-2; D call uncertain. The CDR3 totals 14 residues. Germline V lookup: CDR1 PRHDT, CDR2 FYEKMQ (reference sequence). Trimming cost V 3 bases and J 6 bases, with 14 bases left between them. CDR3 protein: CASSFGRRADGYTF. The CDR3 DNA follows: TGTGCCAGCAGCTTCGGCCGGAGGGCGGATGGCTACACCTTC.

V gene TRBV18 combines with J gene TRBJ2-4, with D uncertain. The germline V and J ends were trimmed by 2 bases and 4 bases, with 9 bases remaining between them. This CDR3 has 14 amino acids. Looked up from germline, CDR1 is KGHSH and CDR2 is LQKENI. CDR3 loop: CASSPGIPKNIQYF. CDR3 coding DNA: TGTGCCAGCTCACCAGGGATTCCAAAAAACATTCAGTACTTC.

The chain combines TRBV2 with TRBJ1-6; 7 nucleotides align to TRBD1. This CDR3 comprises 14 residues. Germline CDR1 is SNHLY and CDR2 is FYNNEI. The V and J ends lost 6 bases and 8 bases, in that order; junction bases with no gene match: 7. CDR3 protein: CASRGETGHSPLHF. The CDR3 DNA follows: TGTGCCAGCAGGGGGGAGACAGGGCATTCACCCCTCCACTTT.

The V gene is TRBV5-1, the J gene TRBJ2-5; possibly TRBD1 for D (6 bases). The CDR3 runs to 14 residues. CDR1 is SGHRS and CDR2 is YFSETQ in the germline V gene. V lost 0 bases and J lost 7, with 13 bases in between. The CDR3 is CASSLDPQGGTQYF. As DNA, the CDR3 is TGCGCCAGCAGCTTGGACCCCCAAGGGGGGACCCAGTACTTC.

This clone appeared a few times. This rearrangement joins TRBV5-6 to TRBJ2-1; no clear D gene. This CDR3 region has 13 residues. The ends were cut back, 2 bases at V and 6 bases at J, with 9 bases in the middle. CDR1 SGHDT and CDR2 YYEEEE come from the germline V gene. DNA of the CDR3: TGTGCCAGCAGCTTATTTAGCCTCAATGAGCAGTTCTTC. Its translation: CASSLFSLNEQFF.

This clone appeared a single time. The chain recombines TRBV12-1 with TRBJ1-1; TRBD1, as called in the table, went unchecked against the DNA. TRBV12-1 is labeled a pseudogene. The CDR3 contains 15 residues. The CDR3 reads CASTKTDRLATEAFF. The CDR3 bases are TGTGCCAGCACCAAAACAGACAGGTTGGCCACTGAAGCTTTCTTT.

In the case of this clone: Different DNA sequences within this sample yield the same CDR3. The chain joins TRBV5-1 to TRBJ2-5; 8 bases match TRBD2. The CDR3 totals 13 residues. Trimming took 6 bases from V and 2 from J; bases not matched to a gene: 3. Germline loops: CDR1 SGHRS, CDR2 YFSETQ. The CDR3 nucleotides read TGCGCCAGCATGGCGGGGGGACAAGAGACCCAGTACTTC. Translation: CASMAGGQETQYF. Using reference TRBV5-1 and TRBJ2-5 for the parts outside the CDR3, the full variable domain is KAGVTQTPRYLIKTRGQQVTLSCSPISGHRSVSWYQQTPGQGLQFLFEYFSETQRNKGNFPGRFSGRQFSNSRSEMNVSTLELGDSALYLCASMAGGQETQYFGPGTRLLVL.

The rearrangement links TRBV7-9 to TRBJ1-2; no clear D. The CDR3 sequence is 11 residues long. Between the trimmed V and J ends, which lost 4 bases and 5 bases, there was a span of 5 bases. Germline V gene lookup returns CDR1 SEHNR and CDR2 FQNEAQ (reference sequence). For the CDR3, the DNA is TGTGCCAGCAGCTCCCCGTATGGCTACACCTTC. Protein sequence: CASSSPYGYTF.

The chain couples TRBV2 to TRBJ1-2; a weak D match, TRBD1 (6 bases). V gave up 6 bases and J gave up 7 bases, with 15 bases separating them. CDR3 length: 13 residues. Germline V gene data show CDR1 as SNHLY and CDR2 as FYNNEI. This CDR3 reads CASRPEGVGGYTF. The CDR3, as DNA: TGTGCCAGCAGGCCCGAGGGGGTAGGTGGCTACACCTTC.

CDR3 DNA sequence: TGCAGCGTTGATGTCCAGGGGAAGAACACTGAAGCTTTCTTT. Translated, it gives CSVDVQGKNTEAFF. The J gene is TRBJ1-1, the V gene TRBV29-1; a possible D gene is TRBD1 (6 bases). Looked up from germline, CDR1 is SQVTM and CDR2 is ANQGSEA. The CDR3 covers 14 residues. V was pared by 3 bases and J by 1 base, with 12 bases between.

The J gene is TRBJ1-1, the V gene TRBV5-1; a possible D gene is TRBD1 (5 bases). The CDR3 sequence is 15 residues long. In germline, CDR1 is SGHRS, CDR2 YFSETQ. Deletions cut 4 bases from V and 4 bases from J, with 17 bases between. This chain's CDR3 is CASSLGPGLGTEAFF. For the CDR3, the DNA is TGCGCCAGCAGCCTGGGGCCAGGGCTGGGCACTGAAGCTTTCTTT.

V is TRBV18 and J is TRBJ2-3, with D perhaps matching TRBD2 (6 bases). Germline CDR1 reads KGHSH; CDR2 reads LQKENI. Between the trimmed V and J ends, which lost 3 bases and 4 bases, there was a span of 17 bases. The CDR3 is made up of 16 amino acids. The CDR3 coding sequence is TGTGCCAGCTCACCGCGACTAGATGGCTTTTCAGATACGCAGTATTTT. This encodes CASSPRLDGFSDTQYF.

This chain uses TRBV4-1 with TRBJ1-6, with 9 bases that match TRBD1. The CDR3 loop spans 15 amino acids. Germline CDR1 reads MGHRA; CDR2 reads YSYEKL. The J segment lost 8 bases and the V segment lost 3 bases, leaving 5 bases of the junction unmatched. The CDR3 sequence is CASSQDDRGDSPLHF. The CDR3 nucleotides read TGCGCCAGCAGCCAGGACGACAGGGGGGATTCACCCCTCCACTTT.

This sequence joins TRBV5-4 and TRBJ1-1; D unclear. Germline loops: CDR1 SGHNT, CDR2 YYREEE (reference sequence). CDR3 length equals 13 residues. V was pared by 0 bases and J by 3 bases, with 6 bases between. The CDR3: CASSLDRHTEAFF. The DNA of the CDR3 is TGTGCCAGCAGCTTGGACAGACACACTGAAGCTTTCTTT. The variable domain in full, with the rest retrieved from reference TRBV5-4 and TRBJ1-1, is ETGVTQSPTHLIKTRGQQVTLRCSSQSGHNTVSWYQQALGQGPQFIFQYYREEENGRGNFPPRFSGLQFPNYSSELNVNALELDDSALYLCASSLDRHTEAFFGQGTRLTVV.

On this clone: Other nucleotide sequences in the sample specify the same CDR3. This chain uses TRBV5-1 with TRBJ2-5; D perhaps matches TRBD2 (5 bases). The CDR3 contains 14 residues. Germline loops: CDR1 SGHRS, CDR2 YFSETQ. Trimming pared 0 bases from V and 2 bases from J, leaving 8 bases between. The CDR3 nucleotides are TGCGCCAGCAGCTTGGCCGGGGTTCAAGAGACCCAGTACTTC. Its translation: CASSLAGVQETQYF.

The chain is built from TRBV6-4 and TRBJ1-3; D is possibly TRBD1 (6 bases). The CDR3 is 19 amino acids. Trimming stripped 2 bases from V and 0 bases from J, with 20 bases between. The germline V gene encodes CDR1 MRHNA and CDR2 SNTAGT. The DNA for the CDR3 is TGTGCCAGCAGTGACCCCGGAAGGGGTAACAGGGTCTCTGGAAACACCATATATTTT. Residues: CASSDPGRGNRVSGNTIYF.